This is a list of T cell receptor beta chains from one sample in a study of shared clonotypes between healthy human individuals. TCRdb's table, derived via immunoSEQ multiplex PCR, lists solely in-frame clones and lacks some. The sample lists over 1.4 million clones, roughly 96% occurring once. Sequenced input: naive CD4+ T cells sorted from blood. These receptors were collected from a man in his thirties or forties in good health. The CDR3 runs from the conserved cysteine through the conserved F or W. The order of the fields is J gene, D gene, V gene, clone size, CDR3 DNA, CDR3 protein. A D gene is named only where the DNA matches it firmly. Clone size is stated in some rows and not others, as once, few, many or a class when expanded.

TRBJ2-3 . TRBV5-6 once TGTGCCAGCAGCTTGGGTCTCGGCACAGATACGCAGTATTTT CASSLGLGTDTQYF
TRBJ2-2 TRBD1 TRBV7-9 . TGTGCCAGCAGCTCGGGACAGGGTAACGGGGAGCTGTTTTTT CASSSGQGNGELFF
TRBJ2-1 . TRBV14 once TGTGCCAGCAGCCAAGAAATAGGGTTCAATGAGCAGTTCTTC CASSQEIGFNEQFF
TRBJ2-7 TRBD2 TRBV7-2 once TGTGCCAGCAGCTTAGAGGGCGGGAGGGCCAACGAGCAGTACTTC CASSLEGGRANEQYF
TRBJ2-1 TRBD2 TRBV5-8 . TGTGCCAGCAGCCACGTCGGACTAGCGAGCGCCGCGTCTCAGTTCTTC CASSHVGLASAASQFF
TRBJ2-1 TRBD2 TRBV5-4 . TGTGCCAGCAGCCCTAGCGGGAAGTTAAGCAATGAGCAGTTCTTC CASSPSGKLSNEQFF
TRBJ1-2 . TRBV6-1 . TGTGCCAGCAGTGCACAGCCCTATGGCTACACCTTC CASSAQPYGYTF
TRBJ1-2 . TRBV5-1 . TGCGCCAGCAGCTTCTCTGCAGGGTTAGGCTATGGCTACACCTTC CASSFSAGLGYGYTF
TRBJ2-2 TRBD1 TRBV30 . TGTGCCCGAACCCGGGGACAGGGGTTTAACACCGGGGAGCTGTTTTTT CARTRGQGFNTGELFF
TRBJ2-7 TRBD2 TRBV4-1 once TGCGCCAGCAGCCAAGTAGCGGGCCTATCCTACGAGCAGTACTTC CASSQVAGLSYEQYF
TRBJ2-1 TRBD2 TRBV5-1 . TGCGCCAGCAGGCGGGAGGTCGATGAGCAGTTCTTC CASRREVDEQFF
TRBJ1-1 . TRBV10-3 . TGTGCCATCAGGACCCTCGGGCAGGGCGTCGCTGAAGCTTTCTTT CAIRTLGQGVAEAFF
TRBJ2-7 TRBD1 TRBV2 . TGTGCCAGCAGTCCCCCGATCGACAGGGGGGACGAGCAGTACTTC CASSPPIDRGDEQYF
TRBJ2-7 TRBD2 TRBV4-2 once TGTGCCAGCAGCCAGCCCACCGGGACTAGAGTTTCCGAGCAGTACTTC CASSQPTGTRVSEQYF
TRBJ1-2 . TRBV28 . TGTGCCAGCACCGACGACAACACTAACTATGGCTACACCTTC CASTDDNTNYGYTF
TRBJ2-7 . TRBV18 . TGTGCCAGCTCACCAAACGGGGAGAGGTACGAGCAGTACTTC CASSPNGERYEQYF
TRBJ2-7 . TRBV5-5 . TGTGCCAGCAGCTTGAGGGTCGCCGGGAACTACGAGCAGTACTTC CASSLRVAGNYEQYF
TRBJ2-1 . TRBV19 . TGTGCCAGTAGCCGCGAGGGCAGGGGTAGGGTGAATGAGCAGTTCTTC CASSREGRGRVNEQFF
TRBJ2-1 . TRBV28 once TGTGCCAGCAGTCTGATTACAACCGGGCAGTTCTTC CASSLITTGQFF
TRBJ2-1 TRBD2 TRBV6-5 . TGTGCCAGCAGTTACTCGAAGGGACTAGGGAGGGCTGAGCAGTTCTTC CASSYSKGLGRAEQFF
TRBJ1-2 . TRBV5-4 . TGTGCCAGCAGCTTGGGAGGACACAACTATGGCTACACCTTC CASSLGGHNYGYTF
TRBJ1-1 . TRBV5-1 . TGCGCCAGCAGCTTGGGACCCGGAGGTAAGAACACTGAAGCTTTCTTT CASSLGPGGKNTEAFF
TRBJ2-7 TRBD2 TRBV4-1 once TGCGCCAGCAGCCAGGGCCAACTAGCGGAGTTCTACGAGCAGTACTTC CASSQGQLAEFYEQYF
TRBJ1-5 . TRBV5-1 . TGCGCCAGCAGCTTGGAAGGGGCCAATCAGCCCCAGCATTTT CASSLEGANQPQHF
TRBJ2-1 . TRBV7-2 . TGTGCCAGCAGCTTAGATCTGGCAGGGAGCAATGAGCAGTTCTTC CASSLDLAGSNEQFF
TRBJ2-3 TRBD2 TRBV10-3 . TGTGCCATCAGTGACCCTAGCGGTAACACAGATACGCAGTATTTT CAISDPSGNTDTQYF
TRBJ1-2 . TRBV7-9 . TGTGCCAGCAGCGTCAGGGGCGGCTATGGCTACACCTTC CASSVRGGYGYTF
TRBJ2-7 . TRBV19 . TGTGCCAGTAGTGGCCCAGATCAAAACGAGCAGTACTTC CASSGPDQNEQYF
TRBJ2-3 . TRBV27 . TGTGCCAGCAGTTTCCGGGGGACCGGAGATACGCAGTATTTT CASSFRGTGDTQYF
TRBJ2-7 TRBD2 TRBV5-4 . TGTGCCAGCAGCTCTCTAGCGGGAGGGCCGCTCGAGCAGTACTTC CASSSLAGGPLEQYF
TRBJ2-2 TRBD1 TRBV5-8 once TGTGCCAGCAGCTTGGTTCTAGGGGGCCCGAACACCGGGGAGCTGTTTTTT CASSLVLGGPNTGELFF
TRBJ1-2 . TRBV28 . TGTGCCAGCAGTCCCCTTTCTGGCGGGGATTATGGCTACACCTTC CASSPLSGGDYGYTF
TRBJ1-5 . TRBV19 . TGTGCCAGTAGTAGAGGCCAGCCCCAGCATTTT CASSRGQPQHF
TRBJ2-7 . TRBV18 . TGTGCCAGCTCACCAGAGACACTATCCTACGAGCAGTACTTC CASSPETLSYEQYF
TRBJ1-2 . TRBV6-5 . TGTGCCAGCAGTTACTCTGGGGTTGGATATGGCTACACCTTC CASSYSGVGYGYTF
TRBJ2-7 TRBD1 TRBV2 . TGTGCCAGCAGTGAATTTGGGGGACAGGCCTACGAGCAGTACTTC CASSEFGGQAYEQYF
TRBJ1-3 . TRBV5-1 . TGCGCCTTCGCAGGGATAGGTAACACCATATATTTT CAFAGIGNTIYF
TRBJ1-1 TRBD1 TRBV18 . TGTGCCAGCTCACCCTACCGGGACAGGGGGACTGAAGCTTTCTTT CASSPYRDRGTEAFF
TRBJ2-7 TRBD1 TRBV10-3 . TGTGCCATCAGTGCGAGACAGGGGGAGACCTACGAGCAGTACTTC CAISARQGETYEQYF
TRBJ2-1 . TRBV11-3 once TGTGCCAGCAGCTCGGGACTCTTAACCTACAATGAGCAGTTCTTC CASSSGLLTYNEQFF